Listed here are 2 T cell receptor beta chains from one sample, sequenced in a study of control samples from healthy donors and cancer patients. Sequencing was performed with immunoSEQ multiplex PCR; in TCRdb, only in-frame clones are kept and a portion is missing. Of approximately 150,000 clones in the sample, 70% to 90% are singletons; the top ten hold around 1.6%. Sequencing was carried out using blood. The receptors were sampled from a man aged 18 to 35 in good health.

The CDR3 sequence is CASSLEFSYEQYF. CDR3 nucleotides: TGCGCCAGCAGCTTAGAGTTCTCCTACGAGCAGTACTTC. V gene TRBV5-1 combines with J gene TRBJ2-7; no clear D. Between the trimmed V and J ends, which lost 2 bases and 0 bases, there was a span of 6 bases. The CDR3 is made up of 13 amino acids. The germline V gene has CDR1 SGHRS and CDR2 YFSETQ.

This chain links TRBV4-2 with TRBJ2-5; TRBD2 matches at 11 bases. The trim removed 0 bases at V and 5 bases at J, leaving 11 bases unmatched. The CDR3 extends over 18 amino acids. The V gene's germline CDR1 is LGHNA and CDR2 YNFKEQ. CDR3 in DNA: TGTGCCAGCAGCCAAGAACTGCTAGCGGGGGGACGGGGTGAGACCCAGTACTTC. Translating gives CASSQELLAGGRGETQYF.